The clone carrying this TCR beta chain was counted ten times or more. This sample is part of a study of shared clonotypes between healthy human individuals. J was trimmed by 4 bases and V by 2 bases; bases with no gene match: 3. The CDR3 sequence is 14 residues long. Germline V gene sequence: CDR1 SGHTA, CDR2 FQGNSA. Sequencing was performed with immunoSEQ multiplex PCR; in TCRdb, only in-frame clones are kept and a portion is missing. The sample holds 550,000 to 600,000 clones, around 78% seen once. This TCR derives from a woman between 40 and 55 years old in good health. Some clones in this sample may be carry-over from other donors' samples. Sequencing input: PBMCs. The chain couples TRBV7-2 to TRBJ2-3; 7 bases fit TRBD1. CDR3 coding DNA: TGTGCCAGCAGCTTAAGGACAGGTTCAGATACGCAGTATTTT. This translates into CASSLRTGSDTQYF.